This T cell receptor (beta chain) derives from a study of technical replicates of blood from a handful of donors. CDR1 SGHKS and CDR2 YYEKEE come from the germline V gene (reference sequence). This CDR3 is built from 12 residues. V was clipped by 6 bases and J by 3 bases, with 10 bases between them. The data were produced by immunoSEQ multiplex PCR, yet TCRdb's version contains in-frame clones alone and is incomplete. The profile shows about 14,000 clones, 70% to 80% of them singletons. The sample was PBMCs. This rearrangement joins TRBV5-5 to TRBJ2-7, with D tentatively TRBD2 (5 bases). This clonotype was obtained from a human donor in good health. The CDR3 protein is CASTSGNYEQYF. For the CDR3, the DNA is TGTGCCAGCACCTCGGGGAACTACGAGCAGTACTTC.